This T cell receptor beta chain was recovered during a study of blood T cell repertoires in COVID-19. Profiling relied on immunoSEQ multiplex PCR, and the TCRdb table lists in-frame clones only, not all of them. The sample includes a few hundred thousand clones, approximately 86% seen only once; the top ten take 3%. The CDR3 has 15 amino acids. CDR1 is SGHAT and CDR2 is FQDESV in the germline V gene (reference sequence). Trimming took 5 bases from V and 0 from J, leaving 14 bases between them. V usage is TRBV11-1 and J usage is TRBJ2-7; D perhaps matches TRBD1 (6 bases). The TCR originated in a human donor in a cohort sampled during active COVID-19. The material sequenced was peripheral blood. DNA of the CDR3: TGTGCCAGCAGCCTGAGGACAGCCTTCTCCTACGAGCAGTACTTC. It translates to CASSLRTAFSYEQYF.